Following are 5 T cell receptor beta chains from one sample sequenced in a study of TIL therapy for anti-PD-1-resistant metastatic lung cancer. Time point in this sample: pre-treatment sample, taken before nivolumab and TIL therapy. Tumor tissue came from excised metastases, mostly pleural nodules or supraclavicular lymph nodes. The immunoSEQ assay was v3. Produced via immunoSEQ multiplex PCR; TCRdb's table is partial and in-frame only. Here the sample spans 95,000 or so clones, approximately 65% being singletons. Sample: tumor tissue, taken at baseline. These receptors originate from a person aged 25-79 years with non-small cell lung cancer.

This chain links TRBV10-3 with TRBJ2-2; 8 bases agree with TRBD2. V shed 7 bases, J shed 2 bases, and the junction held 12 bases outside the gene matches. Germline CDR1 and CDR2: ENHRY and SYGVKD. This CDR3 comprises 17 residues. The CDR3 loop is CAIKREGTSSNTGELFF. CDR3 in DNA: TGTGCCATCAAGAGGGAGGGGACTAGTTCAAACACCGGGGAGCTGTTTTTT.

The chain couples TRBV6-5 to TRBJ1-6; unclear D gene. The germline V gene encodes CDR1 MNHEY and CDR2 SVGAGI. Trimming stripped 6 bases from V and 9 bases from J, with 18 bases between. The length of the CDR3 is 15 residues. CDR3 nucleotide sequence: TGTGCCAGCAGACCCCCGGGATCAGTATTTTCACCCCTCCACTTT. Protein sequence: CASRPPGSVFSPLHF.

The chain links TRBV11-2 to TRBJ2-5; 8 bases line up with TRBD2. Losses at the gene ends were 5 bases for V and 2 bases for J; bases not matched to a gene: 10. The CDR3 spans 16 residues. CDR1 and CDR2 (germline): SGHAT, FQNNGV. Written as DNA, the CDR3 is TGTGCCAGCAGCCCCTGGCGGGGGGATCAACAAGAGACCCAGTACTTC. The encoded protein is CASSPWRGDQQETQYF.

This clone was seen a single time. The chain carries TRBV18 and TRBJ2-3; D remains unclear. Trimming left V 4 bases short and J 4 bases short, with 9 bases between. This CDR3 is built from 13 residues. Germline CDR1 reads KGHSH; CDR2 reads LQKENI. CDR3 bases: TGTGCCAGCTCACGGGTTGACGCAGATACGCAGTATTTT. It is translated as CASSRVDADTQYF.

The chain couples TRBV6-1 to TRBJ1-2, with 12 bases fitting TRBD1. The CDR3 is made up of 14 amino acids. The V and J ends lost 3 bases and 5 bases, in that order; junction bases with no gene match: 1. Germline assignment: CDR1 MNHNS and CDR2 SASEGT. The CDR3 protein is CASSEGQGAYGYTF. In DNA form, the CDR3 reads TGTGCCAGCAGTGAGGGACAGGGGGCGTATGGCTACACCTTC.